These 9 T cell receptor beta chains were all obtained from the same sample, sequenced in a study of radiation and T cells in renal cell carcinoma. This sample's time point: baseline pretreatment blood. The treatment was: 15 Gy SBRT to primary tumor, nephrectomy 4 weeks later. The method was immunoSEQ multiplex PCR; TCRdb's version includes in-frame clones alone and lacks a portion of them. The sample has approximately 110,000 clones; 80% to 85% are singletons. The specimen was blood, collected from a patient whose treatment included radiotherapy and nephrectomy. The receptors derive from a woman in her sixties with renal cell carcinoma.

The rearrangement uses TRBV19 and TRBJ1-5, with D maybe TRBD1 (5 bases). V was pared by 5 bases and J by 4 bases, with 9 bases between. Germline assignment: CDR1 LNHDA and CDR2 SQIVND (reference sequence). The CDR3 totals 13 residues. The DNA for the CDR3 is TGTGCCAGTAGTCTTCAGGGAAATCAGCCCCAGCATTTT. The encoded protein is CASSLQGNQPQHF.

The rearrangement links TRBV28 to TRBJ1-6, with TRBD1 as a possible D gene (5 bases). CDR1 and CDR2 from the germline V gene are MDHEN and SYDVKM. V dropped 6 bases and J dropped 0 bases, with 21 bases sitting between them. This CDR3 contains 19 residues. CDR3 region: CASSPYWTGLSSYNSPLHF. The DNA of the CDR3 is TGTGCCAGCAGCCCATATTGGACGGGACTGAGCTCCTATAATTCACCCCTCCACTTT.

The CDR3 protein is CASSLGAGTEAFF. The CDR3 coding sequence is TGTGCCAGCAGCTTAGGGGCAGGCACTGAAGCTTTCTTT. This chain links TRBV11-3 with TRBJ1-1; D is undetermined. This CDR3 contains 13 residues. Germline values: CDR1 SGHNT, CDR2 YENEEA. Between the trimmed V and J ends, which lost 1 base and 4 bases, there was a span of 7 bases.

This clone was counted a single time. The rearrangement links TRBV15 to TRBJ1-1; D is perhaps TRBD1 (6 bases). CDR3 size: 15 residues. V lost 7 bases to trimming and J lost 5 bases, with 20 bases between them. Germline lookup yields CDR1 LNHNV and CDR2 YYDKDF (reference sequence). The CDR3 sequence: CATTTKVRGGTEAFF. The DNA of the CDR3 is TGTGCCACCACTACCAAAGTCAGGGGTGGGACTGAAGCTTTCTTT.

The chain uses TRBV7-9 and TRBJ1-1, with 12 bases identical to TRBD1. The junction had 3 bases not matched to a gene; V was cut back by 4 bases and J by 3 bases. The germline V gene has CDR1 SEHNR and CDR2 FQNEAQ (reference sequence). CDR3 size: 15 residues. CDR3 nucleotides: TGTGCCAGCAGCTGGGACAGGGGGCGGCACACTGAAGCTTTCTTT. Its translation is CASSWDRGRHTEAFF.

The J gene is TRBJ1-1, the V gene TRBV10-3, with D perhaps TRBD1 (5 bases). The CDR3 totals 14 residues. V was trimmed by 3 bases and J by 1 base, leaving 9 bases between them. The germline V gene encodes CDR1 ENHRY and CDR2 SYGVKD. The CDR3 region has the DNA TGTGCCATCAGTGATGCAGGGCAGAACACTGAAGCTTTCTTT. Protein: CAISDAGQNTEAFF.

This clone was counted between two and nine times. This rearrangement joins TRBV28 to TRBJ1-5; D perhaps matches TRBD1 (5 bases). The germline CDR1 and CDR2 sequences are MDHEN and SYDVKM. The CDR3 totals 13 residues. The germline V and J ends were trimmed by 5 bases and 7 bases, with 12 bases remaining between them. The CDR3 coding sequence is TGTGCCAGCAGTACTCAGGGAGGGCAGCCCCAGCATTTT. Translated, it gives CASSTQGGQPQHF.

This chain uses TRBV15 with TRBJ1-1; D not certain. CDR3 length: 16 amino acids. CDR1 and CDR2 from the germline V gene are LNHNV and YYDKDF (reference sequence). With 2 bases removed from V and 1 base from J, the gap between germline ends came to 14 bases. The CDR3 DNA follows: TGTGCCACCAGCAGAAATTTTGGGAGTTCGAACACTGAAGCTTTCTTT. It encodes CATSRNFGSSNTEAFF.

The chain couples TRBV15 to TRBJ2-7; D remains ambiguous. The V and J ends lost 4 bases and 0 bases respectively, with 16 bases between them. Germline loops: CDR1 LNHNV, CDR2 YYDKDF (reference sequence). The CDR3 runs to 16 residues. The DNA of the CDR3 is TGTGCCACCAGCAACGGTCCGGAATTTAGCTCCTACGAGCAGTACTTC. As protein: CATSNGPEFSSYEQYF. The full variable domain, completed using reference TRBV15 and TRBJ2-7, is DAMVIQNPRYQVTQFGKPVTLSCSQTLNHNVMYWYQQKSSQAPKLLFHYYDKDFNNEADTPDNFQSRRPNTSFCFLDIRSPGLGDTAMYLCATSNGPEFSSYEQYFGPGTRLTVT.